The 12 T cell receptor beta chains given below trace back to one sample, sequenced in a study. TCRdb re-analysed the 5' RACE reads in MiXCR, keeping a single row per CDR3 protein. Of approximately 9,000 distinct CDR3 sequences in the sample, about a third are singletons; the top ten hold approximately 5.1%. The sorted Tregs were CD4+CD25+CD127-/low cells. The sequencing sample was made of Tregs sorted from blood. These receptors came from a female donor with breast cancer.

This clonotype has a handful of counts. DNA of the CDR3: TGTGCTAGTGGTTTCTGGGGGGAAGAGACCCAGTACTTC. Translating it yields CASGFWGEETQYF. The rearrangement uses TRBV12-5 and TRBJ2-5; the D gene is possibly TRBD2 (6 bases). The CDR3 runs 13 residues. Looked up from germline, CDR1 is LGHNT and CDR2 is FRNRAP. V was trimmed by 3 bases and J by 3 bases, leaving 8 bases between them.

The rearrangement joins TRBV6-5 to TRBJ1-2, with D perhaps TRBD1 (6 bases). There are 14 residues in the CDR3. Germline V gene sequence: CDR1 MNHEY, CDR2 SVGAGI. V lost 4 bases and J 4 bases, leaving 13 bases between the germline ends. CDR3 sequence: CASSSLQGGYGYTF. The CDR3 DNA is TGTGCCAGCAGTTCATTACAGGGTGGCTATGGCTACACCTTC.

This clonotype was counted a few times. The CDR3 here is CASSAYRASNTEAFF. The CDR3 DNA sequence: TGTGCCAGCAGTGCCTACCGGGCATCGAACACTGAAGCTTTCTTT. The chain combines TRBV6-1 with TRBJ1-1; no reliable D call. Germline V gives CDR1 MNHNS, CDR2 SASEGT. The ends were cut back, 4 bases at V and 1 base at J, with 13 bases in the middle. The CDR3 has 15 amino acids.

The chain carries TRBV7-9 and TRBJ2-2, with TRBD2 matching 9 bases. The CDR3 is 17 residues long. Per the germline V gene, CDR1 is SEHNR and CDR2 is FQNEAQ (reference sequence). The junction had 15 bases not matched to a gene; V was cut back by 8 bases and J by 5 bases. The CDR3: CASARMTLAGRTGELFF. CDR3 DNA sequence: TGTGCCAGCGCCCGAATGACCCTAGCGGGAAGGACCGGGGAGCTGTTTTTT.

The gene calls are TRBV6-2 or TRBV6-3 and TRBJ1-1, with D unresolved. Trimming took off 1 base at V and 6 bases at J, with 12 bases between the two ends. Germline V gene sequence: CDR1 MNHEY, CDR2 SVGEGT. This CDR3 region has 14 residues. The CDR3 loop is CASSYLGGRAEAFF. For the CDR3, the DNA is TGTGCCAGCAGTTACTTGGGTGGTCGGGCTGAAGCTTTCTTT.

This clonotype was counted a few times. The gene calls are TRBV9 and TRBJ1-4; 7 bases map to TRBD1. J was trimmed by 0 bases and V by 3 bases; bases with no gene match: 11. Per the germline V gene, CDR1 is SGDLS and CDR2 is YYNGEE. The CDR3 is 18 residues long. This chain's CDR3 is CASSGQGPSEATNEKLFF. As DNA, the CDR3 is TGTGCCAGCAGCGGACAGGGTCCCTCAGAAGCAACTAATGAAAAACTGTTTTTT.

The J gene is TRBJ2-1, the V gene TRBV11-1; 9 bases fit TRBD1. CDR1 SGHAT and CDR2 FQDESV come from the germline V gene (reference sequence). The CDR3 has 14 amino acids. J was trimmed by 7 bases and V by 1 base; bases with no gene match: 2. The CDR3 spells CASSLGGQGNEQFF. The CDR3 DNA is TGTGCCAGCAGCTTAGGAGGACAGGGGAATGAGCAGTTCTTC.

A word on this clonotype: One end of the junction is discordant with germline, which a read error may explain. The chain recombines TRBV4-3 with TRBJ2-5; the match to TRBD2 covers 7 bases. Germline assignment: CDR1 LGHNA and CDR2 YSLEER. The CDR3 extends over 16 amino acids. CDR3 nucleotide sequence: TGTGCCAGCGGCCAAGAAGGGACTAACCGCCAAGAGACCCAGTACTTC. It translates to CASGQEGTNRQETQYF.

By its share, this clonotype is medium-sized. The CDR3 DNA reads TGTGCCAGTACCTTACAGGGACAATTACAGCCCCAGCATTTT. Amino acids: CASTLQGQLQPQHF. This chain connects TRBV19 to TRBJ1-5; D is possibly TRBD1 (6 bases). The germline V and J ends were trimmed by 7 bases and 7 bases, with 17 bases remaining between them. This CDR3 contains 14 residues. Germline lookup yields CDR1 LNHDA and CDR2 SQIVND (reference sequence).

This clonotype was seen only a few times. The chain joins TRBV2 to TRBJ1-6, with D possibly matching TRBD1 (6 bases). The V end lost 5 bases, the J end lost 7 bases, and 18 bases lay between the germline ends. The CDR3 length is 16 residues. From germline, CDR1 is SNHLY and CDR2 FYNNEI. The CDR3 DNA follows: TGTGCCAGCAGTCAGACAGGTCCCGAAGGAAATTCACCCCTCCACTTT. The encoded protein is CASSQTGPEGNSPLHF.

This clonotype has only a few counts. The CDR3 nucleotides read TGCAGTGCTAGGAGAGGATCTAGGGCGGGACCGAGACTCTACGAGCAGTACTTC. This sequence encodes CSARRGSRAGPRLYEQYF. The chain carries TRBV20-1 and TRBJ2-7; possible D gene TRBD2, 6 bases. This CDR3 has 18 residues. CDR1 is DFQATT and CDR2 is SNEGSKA in the germline V gene (reference sequence). Trimming shortened V by 3 bases and J by 3 bases, and 27 bases separated the two germline ends.

The genes are TRBV12-5 and TRBJ2-5; a weak D match, TRBD2 (6 bases). Trimming left V 1 base short and J 5 bases short, with 14 bases between. The CDR3 totals 15 residues. Looked up from germline, CDR1 is LGHNT and CDR2 is FRNRAP. The CDR3 region has the DNA TGTGCTAGTGGTTTGGCCCCCCGGGAGAGGGAGACCCAGTACTTC. Residues: CASGLAPRERETQYF.